This is a list of T cell receptor beta chains from one sample in a study of graft-versus-host responses after intestinal transplantation. The repertoire was sequenced with immunoSEQ multiplex PCR; TCRdb's copy has only in-frame clones and lacks some. This repertoire shows 5,500 or so clones, around 71% found once; its top ten account for 37%. Sequences were derived from PBMCs, sampled just under 330 days after intestinal transplant. These receptors all stem from a human patient who received an intestinal transplant, so some T cells may come from the graft donor. The CDR3 runs from the conserved cysteine through the conserved F or W. The D gene is left open where the match is weak. Clone size, where shown, is once, few, many, or a class for clones that have expanded.

-	-	TRBV4-3	TRBJ2-7	CASSQDTGFTPYEQYF	TGCGCCAGCAGCCAAGATACGGGGTTCACCCCTTACGAGCAGTACTTC
TRBD1	-	TRBV11-3	TRBJ1-5	CASSPTGDQPQHF	TGTGCCAGCAGCCCGACAGGGGATCAGCCCCAGCATTTT
-	few	TRBV7-2	TRBJ1-6	CASSLANNSPLHF	TGTGCCAGCAGCTTAGCTAATAATTCACCCCTCCACTTT
-	-	TRBV5-5	TRBJ1-1	CASSQDGEKAFF	TGCGCCAGCAGCCAAGATGGAGAAAAAGCTTTCTTT
-	-	TRBV5-8	TRBJ1-2	CASTPPGLPPNYGYTF	TGTGCCAGCACCCCTCCGGGTCTACCTCCTAACTATGGCTACACCTTC
-	-	TRBV6-5	TRBJ2-2	CASSYKDTGELFF	TGTGCCAGCAGTTACAAGGATACCGGGGAGCTGTTTTTT
TRBD1	-	TRBV18	TRBJ2-2	CASSRDRDTGELFF	TGTGCCAGCTCACGGGACAGGGACACCGGGGAGCTGTTTTTT
TRBD2	few	TRBV6-6	TRBJ2-1	CASVAGGEQFF	TGTGCCAGCGTAGCGGGGGGTGAGCAGTTCTTC
-	-	TRBV5-6	TRBJ1-5	CASSLAGNNQPQHF	TGTGCCAGCAGCTTGGCAGGGAACAATCAGCCCCAGCATTTT
-	-	TRBV11-2	TRBJ2-7	CASSYGQYGYEQYF	TGTGCCAGCAGCTACGGCCAATACGGGTACGAGCAGTACTTC
TRBD1	-	TRBV5-1	TRBJ1-1	CASSLGQGGTEAFF	TGCGCCAGCAGCTTGGGACAGGGTGGTACTGAAGCTTTCTTT
TRBD1	-	TRBV6-5	TRBJ2-7	CASSSPTGAIYEQYF	TGTGCCAGCAGCTCCCCCACAGGGGCAATCTACGAGCAGTACTTC
-	-	TRBV19	TRBJ2-7	CASSIEGNEQYF	TGTGCCAGTAGTATTGAGGGGAACGAGCAGTACTTC
-	medium-sized	TRBV11-2	TRBJ2-3	CASSLELGLTDTQYF	TGTGCCAGCAGCTTAGAGTTGGGGCTCACAGATACGCAGTATTTT
-	-	TRBV5-1	TRBJ1-1	CASSLVGTEAFF	TGCGCCAGCAGCTTGGTAGGGACTGAAGCTTTCTTT
-	-	TRBV19	TRBJ1-1	CASSRGLWDTEAFF	TGTGCCAGTAGTAGGGGGCTTTGGGACACTGAAGCTTTCTTT